The source of this TCR beta chain is a study of blood T cell repertoires in COVID-19. Trimming left V 5 bases short and J 2 bases short, with 3 bases between. Germline V lookup: CDR1 MNHEY, CDR2 SVGAGI. This CDR3 contains 11 residues. Libraries were prepared by immunoSEQ multiplex PCR; TCRdb keeps only in-frame clonotypes and omits some of them. The sample includes about 240,000 clones, 65% to 85% seen only once; the top ten take over 4.5%. This receptor was obtained from a human donor in a cohort sampled during active COVID-19. The rearrangement uses TRBV6-5 and TRBJ2-5; D is undetermined. Sequencing was done on a sample of peripheral blood. For the CDR3, the DNA is TGTGCCAGCAGTCAACAAGAGACCCAGTACTTC. This sequence encodes CASSQQETQYF.